This TCR beta chain was profiled in a study of cytomegalovirus exposure and HLA in healthy donors. Study results and caveats: Common viral pathogens seemed, in a later analysis, to connect with several of the most significant clusters. Rarity marked most TCR sequences, yet some public TCRs occurred in many donors.

Primers for the PCR totalled 60 Vbeta and 13 Jbeta. The table came from immunoSEQ multiplex PCR; TCRdb's copy has only in-frame clones and leaves some out. Among some 160,000 clones listed, about 80% were seen once. This clone was detected a few times. What it recognizes is unknown. CDR1 and CDR2 from the germline V gene are MDHEN and SYDVKM. After removal of 6 bases from V and 13 bases from J, the junction contained 10 bases not matched to a gene. The CDR3 loop spans 14 amino acids. The sample was PBMCs. The rearrangement links TRBV28 to TRBJ2-4, with 12 bases matching TRBD1. This receptor was taken from a woman between 50 and 59 years old in good health and CMV-seronegative. CDR3 sequence reads: CASRLGQGAPGQYF. The CDR3 DNA is TGTGCCAGCAGGCTGGGACAGGGGGCCCCCGGGCAGTACTTC.